The rows below give T cell receptor beta chains drawn from one sample of a study of cytomegalovirus exposure and HLA in healthy donors. Clones were read by immunoSEQ multiplex PCR, and TCRdb kept only the in-frame ones, dropping some. The sample contains about 140,000 clones, 80% of which appear only once. The specimen was PBMCs. These receptors were taken from a male donor in good health and CMV-seronegative. Each CDR3 is given with its conserved first and last residue. A D gene is named only where the DNA matches it firmly. Size values are once, few and many counts, or a class for expanded clones, and some rows have none.

TRBJ1-2,-,-,TRBV2,TGTGCCAGCAAGGGGCAGGTCTACACCTTC,CASKGQVYTF
TRBJ1-1,-,-,TRBV4-2,TGTGCCAGCAGCCAAGACAGCGTTTACACTGAAGCTTTCTTT,CASSQDSVYTEAFF
TRBJ2-7,-,few,TRBV9,TGTGCCAGCAGCCAGACGGGGGACAGTAACTACGAGCAGTACTTC,CASSQTGDSNYEQYF
TRBJ2-1,-,-,TRBV6-6,TGTGCCAGCGGAACCCTAGATGAGCAGTTCTTC,CASGTLDEQFF
TRBJ2-5,-,few,TRBV15,TGTGCCACCAGCAGAGATCCCGCGCCCTTTGAAACCCAGTACTTC,CATSRDPAPFETQYF
TRBJ1-2,-,-,TRBV25-1,TGTGCCAGCAGTGAATTAGGGGGTGGCTATGGCTACACCTTC,CASSELGGGYGYTF
TRBJ1-5,-,few,TRBV6-1,TGTGCCAGCAGTGAAGACAGGGTTTATAGCAATCAGCCCCAGCATTTT,CASSEDRVYSNQPQHF
TRBJ1-5,-,-,TRBV19,TGTGCCAGTAAGGGGGGGGATCAGCCCCAGCATTTT,CASKGGDQPQHF
TRBJ2-5,TRBD1,-,TRBV11-3,TGTGCCAGCAGCTTAGGACAGGGAAGTGGGGAGACCCAGTACTTC,CASSLGQGSGETQYF
TRBJ1-1,-,-,TRBV20-1,TGCAGTGCGCCGGTGAACACTGAAGCTTTCTTT,CSAPVNTEAFF
TRBJ1-4,-,-,TRBV7-2,TGTGCCAGCAGACCTTCTCCGGTAAATGGTGAAAAACTGTTTTTT,CASRPSPVNGEKLFF
TRBJ2-7,-,once,TRBV6-5,TGTGCCAGCAGTTACTCCCCCTCTTTGAGCTCCTACGAGCAGTACTTC,CASSYSPSLSSYEQYF
TRBJ1-6,-,once,TRBV19,TGTGCCAGTAGGTCATGGGACATCGCTTCACCCCTCCACTTT,CASRSWDIASPLHF
TRBJ2-3,-,-,TRBV14,TGTGCCAGCAGCATCCTCCTCACAGATACGCAGTATTTT,CASSILLTDTQYF
TRBJ1-3,TRBD1,-,TRBV19,TGTGCCAGTAGTATCGAGACAGGGGCAAGATTCTCTGGAAACACCATATATTTT,CASSIETGARFSGNTIYF
TRBJ1-1,-,-,TRBV5-8,TGTGCCAGCAGCTTGGGCGGAAGGGAACAGGGAAAAGCTTTCTTT,CASSLGGREQGKAFF
TRBJ2-1,-,-,TRBV27,TGTGCCAGCAGTTACAGGGCGGGTAACTACAATGAGCAGTTCTTC,CASSYRAGNYNEQFF
TRBJ1-3,TRBD1,-,TRBV5-8,TGTGCCACCGACAGGGGTAGAAACACCATATATTTT,CATDRGRNTIYF
TRBJ2-2,TRBD1,-,TRBV5-3,TGTGCCAGAAGCTTGGCTCCGACAGGGGGACATAACACCGGGGAGCTGTTTTTT,CARSLAPTGGHNTGELFF
TRBJ1-6,TRBD1,-,TRBV5-1,TGCGCCAGCAGCTTATCAGGGGGGTCCTATAATTCACCCCTCCACTTT,CASSLSGGSYNSPLHF
TRBJ1-2,TRBD1,-,TRBV27,TGTGCCAGCAGTTCCTCCGGGACAGGGACCTCTCTTGGCTACACCTTC,CASSSSGTGTSLGYTF
TRBJ1-2,TRBD1,-,TRBV29-1,TGCAGCGCCCAAAAGTCACCCGGGACAGGAGCCTATGGCTACACCTTC,CSAQKSPGTGAYGYTF
TRBJ2-5,TRBD2,-,TRBV7-3,TGTGCCAGCAGCGGGGGGGGTGGCGAGACCCAGTACTTC,CASSGGGGETQYF
TRBJ1-1,TRBD1,-,TRBV19,TGTGCCAGTAGTACCACAGGGGAAAACACTGAAGCTTTCTTT,CASSTTGENTEAFF
TRBJ1-2,TRBD1,-,TRBV5-4,TGTGCCAGCAGCGACGGGGGACAGGGGAACTATGGCTACACCTTC,CASSDGGQGNYGYTF
TRBJ2-7,TRBD1,-,TRBV2,TGTGCCAGCAGTGCAGGGGGCGAACCCTACGAGCAGTACTTC,CASSAGGEPYEQYF
TRBJ2-6,-,-,TRBV27,TGTGCCAGCAGTCCCCTTAGCGTTAGCTCTGGGGCCAACGTCCTGACTTTC,CASSPLSVSSGANVLTF
TRBJ2-1,TRBD1,-,TRBV7-9,TGTGCCAGCAGCCTACAGGGGGCCTACAATGAGCAGTTCTTC,CASSLQGAYNEQFF
TRBJ2-1,-,-,TRBV5-1,TGCGCCAGCAGCTCACAGGGAGCCCGTGGTAGGAATGAGCAGTTCTTC,CASSSQGARGRNEQFF
TRBJ2-3,-,-,TRBV10-3,TGTGCCATCAGGGGAGGGGGGGGGTCACCCGGGAGCACAGATACGCAGTATTTT,CAIRGGGGSPGSTDTQYF
TRBJ1-6,-,-,TRBV4-1,TGCGCCAGCAGCCAAGTGCCACTTTATCCCCTCCACTTT,CASSQVPLYPLHF
TRBJ1-2,-,-,TRBV9,TGTGCCAGCAGTGGTCTGTGGGGGCTTAAGGGCGGCTACACCTTC,CASSGLWGLKGGYTF
TRBJ2-2,TRBD2,-,TRBV5-1,TGCGCCAGCAGCGCCGGACTAGCGGGAACCGGGGAGCTGTTTTTT,CASSAGLAGTGELFF
TRBJ2-3,-,-,TRBV5-1,TGCGCCAGCAGCTCCGCCCGGGACACAGATACGCAGTATTTT,CASSSARDTDTQYF
TRBJ1-1,TRBD1,-,TRBV6-5,TGTGCCAGCAGTTACCGAGGACAGGGGGCGGGATGGAGAGCTTTCTTT,CASSYRGQGAGWRAFF
TRBJ2-7,-,-,TRBV6-4,TGTGCCAGCAGTGACCCCCTCCCCCGGCAGGGCCTCTCCTACGAGCAGTACTTC,CASSDPLPRQGLSYEQYF
TRBJ1-2,-,-,TRBV29-1,TGCAGCGTTGATCTGGCAGCTAACTATGGCTACACCTTC,CSVDLAANYGYTF
TRBJ1-5,TRBD1,-,TRBV27,TGTGCCAGCAGTTCAGGACAGGGCGTTTACAATCAGCCCCAGCATTTT,CASSSGQGVYNQPQHF
TRBJ2-3,TRBD1,-,TRBV6-5,TGTGCCAGCAGAAGGGACAGGGGAACAGATACGCAGTATTTT,CASRRDRGTDTQYF
TRBJ2-3,-,once,TRBV5-4,TGTGCCAGCAGCAACCTAACGGGGGTCACTTACTTCTCTAGCACAGATACGCAGTATTTT,CASSNLTGVTYFSSTDTQYF
TRBJ1-5,-,once,TRBV6-5,TGTGCCAGCAGTTACTCGACCCGGGGAGCCCAGCATTTT,CASSYSTRGAQHF
TRBJ2-7,-,-,TRBV6-1,TGTGCCAGCAGTAGCCACAGGGACGAGCAGTACTTC,CASSSHRDEQYF
TRBJ1-1,-,-,TRBV5-1,TGCGCCAGCAGCTTGGCTCAGATGAACACTGAAGCTTTCTTT,CASSLAQMNTEAFF
TRBJ1-5,-,-,TRBV15,TGTGCCACCAGCAAGGGGAGGGGTAGCAATCAGCCCCAGCATTTT,CATSKGRGSNQPQHF
TRBJ1-2,TRBD1,-,TRBV4-1,TGCGCCAGCAGTTCCGGACAGGGTGGATATGGCTACACCTTC,CASSSGQGGYGYTF
TRBJ2-7,TRBD1,-,TRBV9,TGTGCCAGCAGCGGGGACAGTTCCTACGAGCAGTACTTC,CASSGDSSYEQYF
TRBJ1-1,-,-,TRBV11-2,TGTGCCAGCAGCGTCGGTTACAGAAGCACTGAAGCTTTCTTT,CASSVGYRSTEAFF